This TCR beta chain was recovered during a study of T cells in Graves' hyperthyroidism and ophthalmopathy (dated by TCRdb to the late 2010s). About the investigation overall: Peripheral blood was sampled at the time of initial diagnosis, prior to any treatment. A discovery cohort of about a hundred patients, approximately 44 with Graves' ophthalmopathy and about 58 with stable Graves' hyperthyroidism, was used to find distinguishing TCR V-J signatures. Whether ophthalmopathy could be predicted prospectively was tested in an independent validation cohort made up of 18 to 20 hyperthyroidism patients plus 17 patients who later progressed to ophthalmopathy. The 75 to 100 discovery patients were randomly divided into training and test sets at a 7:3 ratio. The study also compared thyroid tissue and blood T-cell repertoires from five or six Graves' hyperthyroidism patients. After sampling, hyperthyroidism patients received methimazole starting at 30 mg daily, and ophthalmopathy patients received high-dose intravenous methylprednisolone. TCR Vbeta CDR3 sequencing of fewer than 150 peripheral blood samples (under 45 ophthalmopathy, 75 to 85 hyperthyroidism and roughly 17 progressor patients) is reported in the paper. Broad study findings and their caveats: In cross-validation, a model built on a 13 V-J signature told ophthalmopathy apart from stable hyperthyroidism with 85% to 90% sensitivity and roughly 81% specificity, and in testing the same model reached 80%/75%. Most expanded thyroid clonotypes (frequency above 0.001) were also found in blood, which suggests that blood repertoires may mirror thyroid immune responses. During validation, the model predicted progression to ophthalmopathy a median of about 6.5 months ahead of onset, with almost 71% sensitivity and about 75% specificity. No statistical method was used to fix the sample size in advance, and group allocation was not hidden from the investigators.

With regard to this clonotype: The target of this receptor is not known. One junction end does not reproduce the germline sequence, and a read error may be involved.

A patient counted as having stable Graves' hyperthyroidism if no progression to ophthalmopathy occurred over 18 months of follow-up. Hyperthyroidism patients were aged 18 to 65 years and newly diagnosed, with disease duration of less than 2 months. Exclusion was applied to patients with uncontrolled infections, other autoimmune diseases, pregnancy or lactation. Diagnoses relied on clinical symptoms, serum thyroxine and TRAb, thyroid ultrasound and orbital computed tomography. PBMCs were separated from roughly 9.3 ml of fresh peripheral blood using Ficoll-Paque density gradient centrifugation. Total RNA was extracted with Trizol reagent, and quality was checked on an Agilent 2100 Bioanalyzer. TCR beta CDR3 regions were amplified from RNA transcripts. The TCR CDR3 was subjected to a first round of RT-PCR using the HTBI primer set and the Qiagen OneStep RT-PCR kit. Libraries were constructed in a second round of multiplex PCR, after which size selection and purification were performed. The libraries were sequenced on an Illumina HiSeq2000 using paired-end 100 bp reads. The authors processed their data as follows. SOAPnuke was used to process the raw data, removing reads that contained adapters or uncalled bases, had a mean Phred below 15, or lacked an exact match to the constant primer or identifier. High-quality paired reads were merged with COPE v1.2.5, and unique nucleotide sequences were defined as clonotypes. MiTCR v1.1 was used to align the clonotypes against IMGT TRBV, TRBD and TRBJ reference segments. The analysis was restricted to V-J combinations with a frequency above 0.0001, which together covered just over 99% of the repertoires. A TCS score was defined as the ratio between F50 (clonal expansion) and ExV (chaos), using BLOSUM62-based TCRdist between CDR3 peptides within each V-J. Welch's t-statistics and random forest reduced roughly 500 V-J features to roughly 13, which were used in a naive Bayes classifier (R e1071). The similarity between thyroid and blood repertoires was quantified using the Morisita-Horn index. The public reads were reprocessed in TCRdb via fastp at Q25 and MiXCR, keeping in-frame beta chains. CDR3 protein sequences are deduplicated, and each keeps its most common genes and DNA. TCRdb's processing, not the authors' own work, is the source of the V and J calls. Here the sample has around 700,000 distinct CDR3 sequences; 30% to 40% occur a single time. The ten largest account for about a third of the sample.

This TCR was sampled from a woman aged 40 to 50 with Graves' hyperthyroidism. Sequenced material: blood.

The CDR3: CASSWTATEALF. The DNA is as follows: TGTGCCAGCAGCTGGACAGCCACTGAAGCTCTCTTT. The sequence is built from TRBV7-2 and TRBJ1-1; the D gene is possibly TRBD1, with 6 bases matching. Per the germline V gene, SGHTA is the CDR1 and FQGNSA is the CDR2. There are 12 amino acids in the CDR3, from cysteine to phenylalanine inclusive. The retained sequence is limited to the CDR3, 36 bases, with the frame set at the first base. The CDR3 plus the reference TRBV7-2 and TRBJ1-1 genes for the other parts give the full variable domain: GAGVSQSPSNKVTEKGKDVELRCDPISGHTALYWYRQSLGQGLEFLIYFQGNSAPDKSGLPSDRFSAERTGGSVSTLTIQRTQQEDSAVYLCASSWTATEALFGQGTRLTVV.